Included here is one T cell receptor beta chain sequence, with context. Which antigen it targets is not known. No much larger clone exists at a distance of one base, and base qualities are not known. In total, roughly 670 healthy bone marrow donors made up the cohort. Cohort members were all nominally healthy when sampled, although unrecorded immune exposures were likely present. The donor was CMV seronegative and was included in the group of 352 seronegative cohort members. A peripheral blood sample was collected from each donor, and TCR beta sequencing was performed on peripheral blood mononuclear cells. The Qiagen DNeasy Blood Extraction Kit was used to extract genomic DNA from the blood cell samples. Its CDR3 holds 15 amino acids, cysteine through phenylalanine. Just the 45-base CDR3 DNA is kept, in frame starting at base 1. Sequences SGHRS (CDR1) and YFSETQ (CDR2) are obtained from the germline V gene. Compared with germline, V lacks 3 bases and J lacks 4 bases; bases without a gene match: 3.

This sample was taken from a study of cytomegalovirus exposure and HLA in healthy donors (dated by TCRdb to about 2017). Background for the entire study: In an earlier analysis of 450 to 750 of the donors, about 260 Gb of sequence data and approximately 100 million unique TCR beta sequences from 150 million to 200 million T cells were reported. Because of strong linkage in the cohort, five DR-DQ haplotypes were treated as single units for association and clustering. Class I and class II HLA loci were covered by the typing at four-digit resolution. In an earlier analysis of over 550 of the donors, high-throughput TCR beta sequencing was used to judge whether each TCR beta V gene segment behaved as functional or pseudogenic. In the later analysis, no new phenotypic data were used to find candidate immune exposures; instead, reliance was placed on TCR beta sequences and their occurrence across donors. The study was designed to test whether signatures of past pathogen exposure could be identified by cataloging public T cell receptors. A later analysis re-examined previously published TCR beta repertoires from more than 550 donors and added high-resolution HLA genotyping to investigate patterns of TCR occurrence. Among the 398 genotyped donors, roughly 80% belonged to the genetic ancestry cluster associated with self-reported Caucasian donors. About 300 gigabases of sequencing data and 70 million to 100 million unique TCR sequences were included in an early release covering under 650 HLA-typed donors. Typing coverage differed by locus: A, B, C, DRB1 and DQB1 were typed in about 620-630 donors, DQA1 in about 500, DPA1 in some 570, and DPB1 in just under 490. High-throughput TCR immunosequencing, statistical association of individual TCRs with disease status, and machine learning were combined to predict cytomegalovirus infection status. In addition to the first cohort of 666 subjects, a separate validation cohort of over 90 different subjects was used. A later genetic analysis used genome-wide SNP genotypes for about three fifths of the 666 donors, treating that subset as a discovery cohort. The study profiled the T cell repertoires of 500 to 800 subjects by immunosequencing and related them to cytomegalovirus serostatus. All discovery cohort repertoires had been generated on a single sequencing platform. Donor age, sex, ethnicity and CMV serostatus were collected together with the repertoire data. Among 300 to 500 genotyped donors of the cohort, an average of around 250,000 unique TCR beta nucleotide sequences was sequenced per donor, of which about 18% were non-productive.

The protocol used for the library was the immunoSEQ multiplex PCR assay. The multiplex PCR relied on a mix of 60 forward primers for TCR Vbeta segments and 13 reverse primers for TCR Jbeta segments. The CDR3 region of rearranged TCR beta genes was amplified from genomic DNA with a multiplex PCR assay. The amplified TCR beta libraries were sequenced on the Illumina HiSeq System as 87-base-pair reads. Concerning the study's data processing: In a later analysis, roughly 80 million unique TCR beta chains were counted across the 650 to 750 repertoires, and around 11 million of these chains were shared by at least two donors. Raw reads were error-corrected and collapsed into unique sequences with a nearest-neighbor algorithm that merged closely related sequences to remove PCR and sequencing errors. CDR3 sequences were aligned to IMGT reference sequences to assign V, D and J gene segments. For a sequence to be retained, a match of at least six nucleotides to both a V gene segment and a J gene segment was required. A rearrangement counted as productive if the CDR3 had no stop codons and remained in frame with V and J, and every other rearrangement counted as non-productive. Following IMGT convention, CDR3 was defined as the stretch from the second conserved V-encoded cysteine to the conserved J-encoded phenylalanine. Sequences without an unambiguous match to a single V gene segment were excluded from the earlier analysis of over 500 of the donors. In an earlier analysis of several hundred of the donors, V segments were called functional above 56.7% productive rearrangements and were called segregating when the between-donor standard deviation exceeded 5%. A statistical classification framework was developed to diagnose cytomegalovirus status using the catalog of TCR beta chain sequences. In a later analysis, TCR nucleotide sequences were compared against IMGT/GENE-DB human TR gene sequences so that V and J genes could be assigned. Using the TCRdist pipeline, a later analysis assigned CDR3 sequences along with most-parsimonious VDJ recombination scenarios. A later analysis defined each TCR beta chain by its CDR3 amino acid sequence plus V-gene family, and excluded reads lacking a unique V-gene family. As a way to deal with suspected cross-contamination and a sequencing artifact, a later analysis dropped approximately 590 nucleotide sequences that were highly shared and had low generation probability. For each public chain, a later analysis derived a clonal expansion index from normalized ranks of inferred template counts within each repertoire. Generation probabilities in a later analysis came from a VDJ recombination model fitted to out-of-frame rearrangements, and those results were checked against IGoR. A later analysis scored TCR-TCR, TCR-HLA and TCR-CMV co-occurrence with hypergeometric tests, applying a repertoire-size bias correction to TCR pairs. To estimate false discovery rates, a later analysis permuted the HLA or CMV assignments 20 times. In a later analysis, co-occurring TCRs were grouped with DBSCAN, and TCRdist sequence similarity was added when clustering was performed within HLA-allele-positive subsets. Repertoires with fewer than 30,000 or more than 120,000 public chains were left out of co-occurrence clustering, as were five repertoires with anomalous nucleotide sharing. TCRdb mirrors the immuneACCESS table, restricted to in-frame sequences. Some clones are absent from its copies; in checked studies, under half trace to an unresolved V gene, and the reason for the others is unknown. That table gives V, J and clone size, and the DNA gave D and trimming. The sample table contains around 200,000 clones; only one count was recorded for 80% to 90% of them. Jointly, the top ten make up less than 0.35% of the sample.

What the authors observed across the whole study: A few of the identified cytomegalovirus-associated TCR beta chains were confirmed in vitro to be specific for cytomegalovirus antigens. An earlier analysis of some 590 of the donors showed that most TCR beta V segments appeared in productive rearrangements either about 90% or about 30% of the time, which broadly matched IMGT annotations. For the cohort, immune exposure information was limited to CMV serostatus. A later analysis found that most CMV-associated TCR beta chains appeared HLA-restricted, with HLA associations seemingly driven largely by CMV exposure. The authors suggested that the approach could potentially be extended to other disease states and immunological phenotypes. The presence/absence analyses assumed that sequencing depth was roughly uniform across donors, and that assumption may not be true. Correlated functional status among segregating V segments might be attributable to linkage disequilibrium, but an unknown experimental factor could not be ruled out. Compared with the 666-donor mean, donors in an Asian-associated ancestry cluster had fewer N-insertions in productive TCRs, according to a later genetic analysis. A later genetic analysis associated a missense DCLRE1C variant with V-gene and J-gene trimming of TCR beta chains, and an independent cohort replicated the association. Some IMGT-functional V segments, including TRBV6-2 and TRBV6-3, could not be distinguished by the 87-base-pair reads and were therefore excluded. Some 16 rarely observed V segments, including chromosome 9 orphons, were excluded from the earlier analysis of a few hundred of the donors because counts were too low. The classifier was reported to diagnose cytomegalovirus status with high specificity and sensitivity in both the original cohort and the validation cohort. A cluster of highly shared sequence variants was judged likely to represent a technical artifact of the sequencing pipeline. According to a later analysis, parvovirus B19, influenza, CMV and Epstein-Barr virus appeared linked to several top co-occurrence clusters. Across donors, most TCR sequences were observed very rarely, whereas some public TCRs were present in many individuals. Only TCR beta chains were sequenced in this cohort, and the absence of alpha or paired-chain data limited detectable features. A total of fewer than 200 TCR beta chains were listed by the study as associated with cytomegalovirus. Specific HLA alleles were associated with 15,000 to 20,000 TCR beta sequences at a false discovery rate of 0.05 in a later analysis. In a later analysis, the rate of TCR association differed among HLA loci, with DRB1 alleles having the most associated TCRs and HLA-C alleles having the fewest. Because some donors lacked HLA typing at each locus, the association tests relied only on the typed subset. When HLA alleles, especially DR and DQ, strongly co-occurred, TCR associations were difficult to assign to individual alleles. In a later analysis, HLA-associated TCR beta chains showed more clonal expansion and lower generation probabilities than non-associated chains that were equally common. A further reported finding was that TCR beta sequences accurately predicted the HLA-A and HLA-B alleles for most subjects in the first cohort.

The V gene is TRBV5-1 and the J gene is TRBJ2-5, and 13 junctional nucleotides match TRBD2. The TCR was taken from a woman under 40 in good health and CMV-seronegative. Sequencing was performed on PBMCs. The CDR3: CASSSGLAGAETQYF. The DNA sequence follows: TGCGCCAGCAGCTCCGGACTAGCGGGGGCAGAGACCCAGTACTTC. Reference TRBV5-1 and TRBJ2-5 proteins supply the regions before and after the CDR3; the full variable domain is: KAGVTQTPRYLIKTRGQQVTLSCSPISGHRSVSWYQQTPGQGLQFLFEYFSETQRNKGNFPGRFSGRQFSNSRSEMNVSTLELGDSALYLCASSSGLAGAETQYFGPGTRLLVL.